This TCR beta chain stems from a study of cytomegalovirus exposure and HLA in healthy donors. At the level of the study: Some 80 million unique TCR sequences came from HLA-typed donors in an early release.

Study results and caveats: What TCR beta sequences reportedly achieved was accurate prediction of HLA-A and HLA-B alleles in most subjects. In a later analysis, HLA-associated beta chains showed higher expansion and lower generation probabilities than comparable chains.

The CDR3 totals 13 residues. Trimming shortened V by 6 bases and J by 5 bases, and 12 bases separated the two germline ends. Germline values: CDR1 SNHLY, CDR2 FYNNEI. The PCR was carried out with 60 Vbeta primers and 13 Jbeta primers. TCRdb's copy holds only in-frame clones and misses some; the assay was immunoSEQ multiplex PCR. Of about 97,000 clones listed, roughly 82% are singletons. A note on this clone: Antigen: not known. Other DNA sequences in this sample translate to the same CDR3.

This TCR derives from a man in his fifties or sixties in good health and CMV-seronegative. Sample: PBMCs. The chain recombines TRBV2 with TRBJ2-3, with D unclear. In DNA form, the CDR3 reads TGTGCCAGCAGCGACCCTAGTGGAGATACGCAGTATTTT. Translation gives CASSDPSGDTQYF.